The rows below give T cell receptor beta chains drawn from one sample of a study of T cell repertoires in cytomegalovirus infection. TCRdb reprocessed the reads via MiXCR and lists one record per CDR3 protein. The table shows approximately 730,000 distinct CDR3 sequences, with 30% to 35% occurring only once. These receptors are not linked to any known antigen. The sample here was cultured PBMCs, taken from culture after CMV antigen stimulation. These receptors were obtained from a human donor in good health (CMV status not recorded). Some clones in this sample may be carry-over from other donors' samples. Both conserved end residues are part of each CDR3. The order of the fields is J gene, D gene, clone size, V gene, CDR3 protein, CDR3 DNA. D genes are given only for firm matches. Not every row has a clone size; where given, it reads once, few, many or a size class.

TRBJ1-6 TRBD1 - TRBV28 CASSPGTGVTYNSPLHF TGTGCCAGCAGCCCCGGGACAGGGGTAACCTATAATTCACCCCTCCACTTT
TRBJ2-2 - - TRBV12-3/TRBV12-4 CASSFRAGGYTGELFF TGTGCCAGCAGTTTTAGGGCAGGGGGGTACACCGGGGAGCTGTTTTTT
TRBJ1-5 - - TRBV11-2 CASSLSEVQPQHF TGTGCCAGCAGCTTAAGCGAGGTCCAGCCCCAGCATTTT
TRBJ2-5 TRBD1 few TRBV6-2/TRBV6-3 CASRRHTGQEETQYF TGTGCCAGCAGACGCCACACGGGACAGGAAGAGACCCAGTACTTC
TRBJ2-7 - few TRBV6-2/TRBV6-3 CASSQNHEQYF TGTGCCAGCAGCCAGAACCACGAGCAGTACTTC
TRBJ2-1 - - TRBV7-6 CASSSPGRGYNEQFF TGTGCCAGCAGCTCACCCGGCAGGGGCTACAATGAGCAGTTCTTC
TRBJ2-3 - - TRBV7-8 CASSLGEAGTDTQYF TGTGCCAGCAGCCTGGGAGAGGCCGGAACAGATACGCAGTATTTT
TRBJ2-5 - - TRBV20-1 CSASDGGTETQYF TGCAGTGCTAGCGATGGGGGGACAGAGACCCAGTACTTC
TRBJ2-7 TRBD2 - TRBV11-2 CASSSGGGTSSYEQYF TGTGCCAGCAGCTCCGGGGGGGGGACTAGCTCCTACGAGCAGTACTTC
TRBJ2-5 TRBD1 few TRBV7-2 CASSLVRTGAIGTQYF TGTGCCAGCAGCTTAGTCCGGACAGGGGCAATCGGTACCCAGTACTTC
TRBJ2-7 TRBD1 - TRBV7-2 CASSSSTGYEQYF TGTGCCAGCAGCTCGTCGACAGGGTACGAGCAGTACTTC
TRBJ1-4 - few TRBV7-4 CASSPREGDEKLFF TGTGCCAGCAGCCCACGGGAAGGGGATGAAAAACTGTTTTTT
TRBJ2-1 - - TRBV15 CATTQASSYNEQFF TGTGCCACCACCCAGGCCAGCTCCTACAATGAGCAGTTCTTC
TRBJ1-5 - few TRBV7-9 CASSLLDRDQPQHF TGTGCCAGCAGCTTATTGGACAGAGATCAGCCCCAGCATTTT
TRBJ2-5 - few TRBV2 CARKTGTLTGETQYF TGTGCCAGAAAGACCGGGACTTTAACTGGGGAGACCCAGTACTTC
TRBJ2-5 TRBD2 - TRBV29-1 CSVGPGGQETQYF TGCAGCGTCGGACCGGGGGGCCAAGAGACCCAGTACTTC
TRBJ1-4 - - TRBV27 CASSFVDEREKLFF TGTGCCAGCAGTTTCGTGGACGAGAGGGAAAAACTGTTTTTT
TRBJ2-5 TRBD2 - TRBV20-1 CSVRLAGRETQYF TGCAGTGTCAGACTAGCGGGTCGGGAGACCCAGTACTTC
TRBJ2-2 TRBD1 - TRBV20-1 CSAGDRGTGELFF TGCAGTGCAGGGGACAGAGGCACCGGGGAGCTGTTTTTT
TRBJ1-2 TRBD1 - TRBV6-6 CASSYSIVTGGFPGYTF TGTGCCAGCAGTTACTCGATAGTGACAGGGGGTTTTCCTGGCTACACCTTC
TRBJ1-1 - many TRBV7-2 CASSVPSSTEAFF TGTGCCAGCAGCGTACCCTCGAGCACTGAAGCTTTCTTT
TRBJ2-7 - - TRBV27 CASSSPWDNYEQYF TGTGCCAGCAGTTCCCCCTGGGACAACTACGAGCAGTACTTC
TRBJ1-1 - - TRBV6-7 CANKRDMNTEAFF TGTGCCAACAAGAGGGATATGAACACTGAAGCTTTCTTT
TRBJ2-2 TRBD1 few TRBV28 CASSSDRVTGELFF TGTGCCAGCAGTTCGGACAGGGTAACCGGGGAGCTGTTTTTT
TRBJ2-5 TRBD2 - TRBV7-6 CASSSTPGRRGQETQYF TGTGCCAGCAGCTCTACCCCTGGAAGGCGGGGGCAAGAGACCCAGTACTTC
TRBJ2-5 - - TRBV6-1 CASSATTQETQYF TGTGCCAGCAGTGCGACAACCCAAGAGACCCAGTACTTC
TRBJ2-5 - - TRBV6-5 CASRNRDFQETQYF TGTGCCAGCAGAAACCGGGACTTTCAAGAGACCCAGTACTTC
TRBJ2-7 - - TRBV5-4 CAFTGGRQGSYEQYF TGTGCCTTCACGGGGGGGCGACAGGGGAGCTACGAGCAGTACTTC
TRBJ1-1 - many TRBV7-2 CASSSTTGRNEAFF TGTGCCAGCAGCTCGACCACGGGGCGAAATGAAGCTTTCTTT
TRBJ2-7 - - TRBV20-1 CSASTSGSEAYEQYF TGCAGTGCTAGCACCTCAGGCAGCGAGGCCTACGAGCAGTACTTC
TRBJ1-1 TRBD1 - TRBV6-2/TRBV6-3 CASSYSTLVAGGITEAFF TGTGCCAGCAGTTACTCCACCTTGGTTGCAGGGGGTATCACTGAAGCTTTCTTT
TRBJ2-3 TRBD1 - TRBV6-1 CASRSDRGRGADTQYF TGTGCCAGCAGGAGCGACAGGGGGCGAGGGGCAGATACGCAGTATTTT
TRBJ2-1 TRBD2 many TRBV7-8 CASSLYSGTTYNEQFF TGTGCCAGCAGCTTGTATAGCGGGACAACCTACAATGAGCAGTTCTTC
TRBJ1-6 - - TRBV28 CASLDSSYNSPLHF TGTGCCAGCTTAGATAGCTCCTATAATTCACCCCTCCACTTT
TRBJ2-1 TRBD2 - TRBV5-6 CASSLFQRGSLEQFF TGTGCCAGCAGCTTGTTCCAGCGGGGTTCTCTTGAGCAGTTCTTC
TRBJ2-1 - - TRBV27 CASSLFGVSSYNEQFF TGTGCCAGCAGTTTATTCGGCGTGAGCTCCTACAATGAGCAGTTCTTC
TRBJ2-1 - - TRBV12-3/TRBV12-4 CASRADNNEQFF TGTGCCAGCAGAGCGGACAATAATGAGCAGTTCTTC
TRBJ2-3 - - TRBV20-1 CSYLLAGRDTQYF TGCAGTTACTTACTAGCAGGGAGAGATACGCAGTATTTT
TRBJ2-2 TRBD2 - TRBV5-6 CASSYILLAGSTGELFF TGTGCCAGCAGCTATATTCTACTAGCGGGAAGCACCGGGGAGCTGTTTTTT
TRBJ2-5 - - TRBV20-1 CSARDRDKNEETQYF TGCAGTGCTAGGGACCGGGACAAAAACGAAGAGACCCAGTACTTC
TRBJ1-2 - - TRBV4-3 CASSQDLSGAYGYTF TGCGCCAGCAGCCAAGATCTTTCAGGCGCCTATGGCTACACCTTC
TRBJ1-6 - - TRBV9 CASSAYNTGSNSPLHF TGTGCCAGCAGCGCTTACAACACGGGGAGCAATTCACCCCTCCACTTT
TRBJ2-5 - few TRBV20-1 CSAPDGYGETQYF TGCAGTGCGCCGGACGGGTACGGGGAGACCCAGTACTTC
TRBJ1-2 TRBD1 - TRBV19 CASRQQGFIGGYTF TGTGCCAGTAGGCAACAGGGGTTTATCGGTGGCTACACCTTC
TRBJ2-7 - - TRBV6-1 CASSERRTYEQYF TGTGCCAGCAGTGAAAGGCGGACCTACGAGCAGTACTTC
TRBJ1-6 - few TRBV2 CASTLRGTKNSPLHF TGTGCCAGCACCCTGAGGGGGACAAAGAATTCACCCCTCCACTTT